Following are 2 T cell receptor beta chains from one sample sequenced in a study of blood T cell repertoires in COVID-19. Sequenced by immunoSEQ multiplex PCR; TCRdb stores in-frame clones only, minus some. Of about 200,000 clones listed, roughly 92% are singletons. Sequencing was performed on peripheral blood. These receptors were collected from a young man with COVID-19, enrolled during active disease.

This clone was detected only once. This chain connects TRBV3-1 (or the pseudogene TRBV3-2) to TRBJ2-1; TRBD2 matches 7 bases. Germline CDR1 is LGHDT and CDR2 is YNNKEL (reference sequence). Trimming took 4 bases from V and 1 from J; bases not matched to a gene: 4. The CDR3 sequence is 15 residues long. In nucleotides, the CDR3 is TGTGCCAGCAGCCCCACTAGCGCGTCCTACAATGAGCAGTTCTTC. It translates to CASSPTSASYNEQFF.

CDR3 residues: CASSYPQDRVTLLGSPLHF. The CDR3 DNA reads TGTGCCAGCAGTTACCCGCAAGACAGGGTAACCCTCCTTGGTTCACCCCTCCACTTT. The V gene is TRBV6-2 or TRBV6-3, the J gene TRBJ1-6; 7 positions match TRBD1. The CDR3 extends over 19 amino acids. After removal of 2 bases from V and 9 bases from J, the junction contained 19 bases not matched to a gene. Germline values: CDR1 MNHEY, CDR2 SVGEGT.